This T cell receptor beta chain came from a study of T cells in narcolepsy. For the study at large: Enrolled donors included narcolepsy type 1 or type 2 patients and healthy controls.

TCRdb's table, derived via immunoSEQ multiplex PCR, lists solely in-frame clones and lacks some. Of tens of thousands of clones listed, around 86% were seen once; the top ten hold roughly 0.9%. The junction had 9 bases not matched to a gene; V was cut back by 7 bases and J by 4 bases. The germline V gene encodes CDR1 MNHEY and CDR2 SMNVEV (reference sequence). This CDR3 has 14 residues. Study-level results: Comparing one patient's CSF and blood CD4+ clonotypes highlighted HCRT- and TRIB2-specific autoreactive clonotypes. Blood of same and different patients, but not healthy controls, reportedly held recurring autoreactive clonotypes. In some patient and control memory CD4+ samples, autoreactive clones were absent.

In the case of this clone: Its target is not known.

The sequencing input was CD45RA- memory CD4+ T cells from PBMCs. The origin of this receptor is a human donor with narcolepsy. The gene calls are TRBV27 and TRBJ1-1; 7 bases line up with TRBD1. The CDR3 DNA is TGTGCCAGCAAACTAGAGGGGGCGGCCACTGAAGCTTTCTTT. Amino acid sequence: CASKLEGAATEAFF.